This TCR beta chain was captured by sequencing in a study of blood T cells in healthy people across ages (dated by TCRdb to 2015 to 2017). Looking at the study overall: In model experiments, roughly one uniquely barcoded TCR beta cDNA molecule per two T cells was captured by template switching. The study measured age-related changes in TCR beta repertoire diversity using deep sequencing normalized with unique cDNA molecular identifiers. The donors were split into four age groups: young (average 16 years), middle-aged (about 40), aged (over 55) and long-lived (roughly 77). Donors of different ages were randomly distributed across sequencing lanes to avoid experimental bias. The study analyzed two additional independent replicas of 1 million unique cDNA reads from the same blood draw for two donors, one aged 18 to 29 and one aged 80 or older. Overall study results and their limits: Compared with the aged group, the long-lived group had more naive CD4+ T cells, fewer expanded clones and increased TCR diversity, a pattern suggesting age selection. There was a strong correlation between observed TCR beta diversity and the percentage of naive T cells measured by flow cytometry. Donor CMV infection status was unknown, potentially confounding age-related changes in expanded clonotypes. Observed TCR beta diversity per million T cells fell roughly linearly with age, and a significant reduction was already apparent by age roughly 40. Estimates of total diversity from one million sequenced T cells were regarded as lower bounds and underestimates. Since profiling was done on bulk unsorted PBMCs, naive and antigen-experienced compartments could not be conclusively compared.

This clonotype was counted a few times. Its recognized antigen is unknown. Base qualities are not recorded, but no much larger clone differs from it by a single base. The germline V gene provides CDR1 MGHDK and CDR2 SYGVNS. The CDR3 runs 12 amino acids, cysteine and phenylalanine included. Left in the record is the CDR3 DNA by itself, 36 bases read in frame from the first base. Trimming takes 3 bases from V and 7 bases from J, and the germline ends sit 9 bases apart. The library was obtained by 5' RACE. Sequencing used an Illumina HiSeq 2500. A second PCR of about 6 to 11 cycles was performed with a sample-barcoded 5' primer and a J-beta primer mix. A unique molecular identifier was introduced onto each TCR beta cDNA molecule by a template-switch 5' adaptor carrying 12 random nucleotides. Each sample yielded at least 2.5 million CDR3-containing paired-end reads. The Mint cDNA synthesis kit, primed by a TRBC-specific oligonucleotide, was used to synthesize first-strand cDNA from all RNA. All cDNA was treated with uracil-DNA glycosylase and then went through a first 18-cycle PCR with the universal primers M1SS and BC2_uni_R. Processing in the source paper ran as follows. For normalization, 1 million high-quality reads were randomly selected from each sample, with every read carrying a distinct molecular identifier. Instead of being binned into consensus sequences, reads with shared molecular identifiers were discarded. MiTCR, run with a Q25 quality threshold and the strictest error-elimination algorithm, handled CDR3 identification, clonotype clustering and error correction. A nonparametric unseen species model with Euler transformation was used to estimate a lower bound on total TCR beta diversity. Through fastp at Q25 and MiXCR, TCRdb rebuilt clones from the public reads, retaining in-frame beta chains. CDR3 protein duplicates are merged, each entry listing the most common genes and DNA. The V and J calls here are based on TCRdb, not the publication. The sample includes around 1.5 million distinct CDR3 sequences, with around two fifths observed a single time. The top ten clones comprise 7.9% of the sample.

The roughly 39 donors, aged about 6 to 95 years, were systemically healthy Caucasian individuals from Russia. Approximately 11 milliliters of peripheral blood were drawn from each donor into EDTA-treated Vacutainer tubes. PBMCs were isolated by Ficoll-Paque density-gradient centrifugation, with at least 6 million obtained per sample. Trizol reagent was used to extract total RNA from PBMCs, with at least 5.5 micrograms per sample. For every donor, an aliquot of PBMCs went through flow cytometry to measure the percentages of naive CD45RAhigh/CD27high T cells. Material: blood. The source is a woman between 18 and 30 years old in good health. Rearrangement joined TRBV25-1 to TRBJ1-2; the D gene assignment is ambiguous. Here is the DNA: TGTGCCAGCAGTGACGTGATTGGTGGCTACACCTTC. This encodes CASSDVIGGYTF.